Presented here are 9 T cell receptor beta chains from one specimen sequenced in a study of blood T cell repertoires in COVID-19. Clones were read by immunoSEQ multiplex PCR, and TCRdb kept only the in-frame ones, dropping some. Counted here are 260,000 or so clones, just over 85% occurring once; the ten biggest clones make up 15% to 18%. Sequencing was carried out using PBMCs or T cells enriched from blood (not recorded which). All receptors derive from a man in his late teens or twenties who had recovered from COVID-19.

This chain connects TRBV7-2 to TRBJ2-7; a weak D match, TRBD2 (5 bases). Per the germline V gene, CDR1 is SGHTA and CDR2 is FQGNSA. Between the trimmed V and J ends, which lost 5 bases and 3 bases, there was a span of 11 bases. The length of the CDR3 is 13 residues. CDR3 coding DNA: TGTGCCAGCAGCGACCTCGGGATCTACGAGCAGTACTTC. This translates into CASSDLGIYEQYF.

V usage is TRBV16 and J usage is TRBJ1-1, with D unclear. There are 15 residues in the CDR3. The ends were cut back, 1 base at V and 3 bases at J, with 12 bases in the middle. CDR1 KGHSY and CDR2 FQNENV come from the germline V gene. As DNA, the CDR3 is TGTGCCAGCAGCCAATTCCGAGGGCAGGACACTGAAGCTTTCTTT. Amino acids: CASSQFRGQDTEAFF.

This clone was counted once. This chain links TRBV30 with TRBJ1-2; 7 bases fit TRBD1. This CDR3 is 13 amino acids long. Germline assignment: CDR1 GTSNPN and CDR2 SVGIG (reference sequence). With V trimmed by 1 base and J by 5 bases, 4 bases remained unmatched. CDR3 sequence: CAWSGTGGYGYTF. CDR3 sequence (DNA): TGTGCCTGGAGTGGGACAGGCGGGTATGGCTACACCTTC.

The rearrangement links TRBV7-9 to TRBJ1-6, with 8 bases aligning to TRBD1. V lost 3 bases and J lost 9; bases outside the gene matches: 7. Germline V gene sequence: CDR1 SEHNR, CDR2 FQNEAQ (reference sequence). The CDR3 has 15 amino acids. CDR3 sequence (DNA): TGTGCCAGCAGCTTTGCAACAGGGGGTAGTTCACCCCTCCACTTT. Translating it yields CASSFATGGSSPLHF.

CDR3 DNA: TGCGCCAGCAGCTTGAATACGGGGGGAACGCAAGAGACCCAGTACTTC. Translated, it gives CASSLNTGGTQETQYF. The chain couples TRBV5-1 to TRBJ2-5, with 7 bases fitting TRBD2. The CDR3 is 16 residues long. Per the germline V gene, CDR1 is SGHRS and CDR2 is YFSETQ. The trim removed 1 base at V and 2 bases at J, leaving 8 bases unmatched.

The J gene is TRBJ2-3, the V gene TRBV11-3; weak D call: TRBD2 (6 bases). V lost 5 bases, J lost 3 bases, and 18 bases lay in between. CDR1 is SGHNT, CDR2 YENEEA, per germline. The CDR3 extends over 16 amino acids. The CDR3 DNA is TGTGCCAGCAGCCCTAATCCGGGACTCCCAACAGATACGCAGTATTTT. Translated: CASSPNPGLPTDTQYF.

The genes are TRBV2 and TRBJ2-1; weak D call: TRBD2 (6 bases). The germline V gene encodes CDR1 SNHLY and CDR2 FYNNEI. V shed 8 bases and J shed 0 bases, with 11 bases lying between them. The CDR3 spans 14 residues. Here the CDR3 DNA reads TGTGCCAGCGGAGGGACTTACTCCTACAATGAGCAGTTCTTC. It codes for CASGGTYSYNEQFF.

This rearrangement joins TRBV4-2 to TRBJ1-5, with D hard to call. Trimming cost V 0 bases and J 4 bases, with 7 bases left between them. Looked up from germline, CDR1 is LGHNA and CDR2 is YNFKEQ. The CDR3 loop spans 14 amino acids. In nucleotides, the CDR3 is TGTGCCAGCAGCCAAGATTCAGGAAATCAGCCCCAGCATTTT. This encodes CASSQDSGNQPQHF.

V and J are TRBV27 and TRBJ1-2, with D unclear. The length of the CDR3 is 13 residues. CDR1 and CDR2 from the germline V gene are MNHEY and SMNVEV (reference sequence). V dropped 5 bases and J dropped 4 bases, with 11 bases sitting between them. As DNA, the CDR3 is TGTGCCAGCAGTCCCCTAGGTGGCTATGGCTACACCTTC. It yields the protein CASSPLGGYGYTF.